A single sample is the source of the 18 T cell receptor beta chains below, sequenced in a study of T-cell memory formation after mild COVID-19. One entry per CDR3 protein, called by TCRdb with MiXCR from the 5' RACE reads. The repertoire holds 350,000 to 400,000 distinct CDR3 sequences, with roughly 21% as singletons. Sequencing was performed on PBMCs or a T cell subset sorted from them (not recorded which). The origin of the receptors is an adult woman who had mild COVID-19 (a few samples of this study predate the infection). Cell type and time point are not known.

The gene calls are TRBV4-1 and TRBJ1-2; D is undetermined. This CDR3 spans 13 amino acids. Germline V gene sequence: CDR1 MGHRA, CDR2 YSYEKL. V was clipped by 2 bases and J by 2 bases, with 6 bases between them. CDR3 coding DNA: TGCGCCAGCAGCCAACGCGAGAACTATGGCTACACCTTC. This sequence encodes CASSQRENYGYTF.

The rearrangement links TRBV12-3 or TRBV12-4 to TRBJ2-7; D could derive from TRBD1 or TRBD2 (5 bases each). CDR3 length: 13 amino acids. V lost 3 bases and J 2 bases, leaving 8 bases between the germline ends. CDR3 residues: CASSLRGAYEQYF. In DNA, the CDR3 is TGTGCCAGCAGTTTGAGGGGTGCCTACGAGCAGTACTTC.

The J gene is TRBJ1-1, the V gene TRBV6-2 or TRBV6-3, with D possibly being TRBD1 (6 bases). Trimming removed 0 bases at V and 1 base at J, with 12 bases between. The CDR3 is 16 residues long. Germline assignment: CDR1 MNHEY and CDR2 SVGEGT. CDR3 DNA: TGTGCCAGCAGTTACTCGGGACATTTACCGAACACTGAAGCTTTCTTT. Protein product: CASSYSGHLPNTEAFF.

Only a few counts were recorded for this clonotype. The gene calls are TRBV3-1 and TRBJ2-7; 12 bases map to TRBD2. This CDR3 is 16 amino acids long. The V and J ends lost 3 bases and 3 bases, in that order; junction bases with no gene match: 6. The germline gives CDR1 LGHDT, CDR2 YNNKEL (reference sequence). CDR3 protein: CASSQPTSGGYYEQYF. Written as DNA, the CDR3 is TGTGCCAGCAGCCAGCCTACTAGCGGGGGGTACTACGAGCAGTACTTC.

This clonotype was seen at least ten times. CDR3 in DNA: TGTGCCAGCAGCCCTCTTCGAGACGCACAAGAGACCCAGTACTTC. This translates into CASSPLRDAQETQYF. The chain is built from TRBV7-8 and TRBJ2-5; D gene unclear. V lost 5 bases, J lost 2 bases, and 15 bases lay in between. Germline CDR1 is SGHVS and CDR2 is FQNEAQ. The CDR3 consists of 15 residues.

This clonotype turned up a few times. This rearrangement joins TRBV10-3 to TRBJ1-1; TRBD1 matches at 9 bases. J was trimmed by 8 bases and V by 2 bases; bases with no gene match: 3. CDR1 and CDR2 from the germline V gene are ENHRY and SYGVKD. This CDR3 comprises 13 residues. The CDR3 loop reads CAISETGGREAFF. The CDR3 DNA reads TGTGCCATCAGTGAGACAGGGGGCCGGGAAGCTTTCTTT.

The chain combines TRBV7-3 with TRBJ2-1; D unresolved. V lost 5 bases, J lost 2 bases, and 13 bases lay in between. This CDR3 comprises 15 residues. Germline values: CDR1 SGHTA, CDR2 FQGTGA. The CDR3 bases are TGTGCCAGCAGCACGGGCCTAGGAACCTACAATGAGCAGTTCTTC. As protein: CASSTGLGTYNEQFF. The entire variable domain, with the rest obtained from reference TRBV7-3 and TRBJ2-1, is as follows: GAGVSQTPSNKVTEKGKYVELRCDPISGHTALYWYRQSLGQGPEFLIYFQGTGAADDSGLPNDRFFAVRPEGSVSTLKIQRTERGDSAVYLCASSTGLGTYNEQFFGPGTRLTVL.

The CDR3, as DNA: TGTGCCAGCTCACCCCCCCCGAGACAGGACCACAATGAGCAGTTCTTC. Protein: CASSPPPRQDHNEQFF. The chain joins TRBV18 to TRBJ2-1, with D possibly TRBD1 on 6 matching bases. The V gene's germline CDR1 is KGHSH and CDR2 LQKENI. Trimming removed 3 bases at V and 5 bases at J, with 17 bases between. The CDR3 contains 16 residues.

In this sample, this clonotype turned up a few times. The rearrangement joins TRBV7-8 to TRBJ2-5; 12 nucleotides match TRBD2. V lost 4 bases and J lost 4; bases outside the gene matches: 7. The CDR3 spans 16 residues. The germline CDR1 and CDR2 sequences are SGHVS and FQNEAQ. Here the CDR3 reads CASSSRLAGVLETQYF. In nucleotides, the CDR3 is TGTGCCAGCAGCTCCCGACTAGCGGGGGTGTTAGAGACCCAGTACTTC.

This clonotype was seen only a few times. This sequence joins TRBV18 and TRBJ1-1, with 7 bases aligning to TRBD1. Looked up from germline, CDR1 is KGHSH and CDR2 is LQKENI. This CDR3 has 14 amino acids. With V trimmed by 3 bases and J by 0 bases, 1 base remained unmatched. The CDR3 nucleotides are TGTGCCAGCTCACCCCAGGGGGTGAACACTGAAGCTTTCTTT. It codes for CASSPQGVNTEAFF.

In its sample, this clonotype was seen a few times. The J gene is TRBJ2-3, the V gene TRBV12-3 or TRBV12-4; tentative D call: TRBD2 (6 bases). This CDR3 contains 15 residues. V was pared by 6 bases and J by 0 bases, with 13 bases between. CDR3 sequence (DNA): TGTGCCAGCAGGCCGGCGGGGCCTAGCACAGATACGCAGTATTTT. Its translation: CASRPAGPSTDTQYF.

This chain connects TRBV5-6 to TRBJ2-7; tentatively, D is TRBD2 (7 bases). The CDR3 runs to 14 residues. The V end was cut by 4 bases, the J end by 2 bases, with 13 bases between. The germline V gene encodes CDR1 SGHDT and CDR2 YYEEEE. CDR3 nucleotides: TGTGCCAGCAGCCCGGGGGGCCGGGCCTACGAGCAGTACTTC. It translates to CASSPGGRAYEQYF.

This clonotype has more than one count but fewer than ten. The chain is built from TRBV25-1 and TRBJ1-2, with TRBD1 matching over 9 bases. CDR1 and CDR2 from the germline V gene are MGHDK and SYGVNS. The length of the CDR3 is 14 residues. Trimming removed 4 bases from V and 5 bases from J; junction bases left unmatched: 5. Here the CDR3 DNA reads TGTGCCAGCAGTGTCACCGGGACAGGGTATGGCTACACCTTC. Amino acid sequence: CASSVTGTGYGYTF.

This clonotype has just a few counts. V usage is TRBV5-1 and J usage is TRBJ2-1, with TRBD1 identical over 9 bases. Germline V gene sequence: CDR1 SGHRS, CDR2 YFSETQ. The length of the CDR3 is 17 residues. Trimming removed 1 base from V and 6 bases from J; junction bases left unmatched: 11. This chain's CDR3 is CASSLPPGQGLSNEQFF. The CDR3 nucleotides read TGCGCCAGCAGCTTGCCGCCGGGACAGGGTCTTTCCAATGAGCAGTTCTTC.

This clonotype occurred a few times. CDR3 protein: CASSRRQGQGYTF. For the CDR3, the DNA is TGTGCCAGCAGTAGGCGCCAGGGTCAAGGCTACACCTTC. The chain combines TRBV12-3 or TRBV12-4 with TRBJ1-2; tentative D call: TRBD1 (5 bases). The CDR3 runs to 13 residues. V shed 5 bases and J shed 8 bases, with 15 bases lying between them.

V is TRBV6-5 and J is TRBJ1-5; perhaps TRBD1 as D (6 bases). This CDR3 has 13 amino acids. Deletions cut 6 bases from V and 7 bases from J, with 13 bases between. Per the germline V gene, CDR1 is MNHEY and CDR2 is SVGAGI. CDR3 nucleotides: TGTGCCAGCAGCGGGGGGGCCGAACAGCCCCAGCATTTT. Translation: CASSGGAEQPQHF.

This sequence joins TRBV6-6 and TRBJ2-1; 7 bases match TRBD2. Trimming took 6 bases from V and 4 from J; bases not matched to a gene: 9. From germline, CDR1 is MNHNY and CDR2 SVGAGI (reference sequence). The CDR3 consists of 15 residues. CDR3 sequence (DNA): TGTGCCAGCAGGCCGGCTAGCGGAACATACAATGAGCAGTTCTTC. This sequence encodes CASRPASGTYNEQFF.

This clonotype was counted between two and nine times. The chain uses TRBV4-2 and TRBJ2-2; the D gene is possibly TRBD2 (5 bases). The CDR3 contains 16 residues. The germline gives CDR1 LGHNA, CDR2 YNFKEQ. V shed 1 base and J shed 6 bases, with 15 bases lying between them. DNA of the CDR3: TGTGCCAGCAGCCAAGGGGCTAGCAGTTCCGCCGGGGAGCTGTTTTTT. Protein sequence: CASSQGASSSAGELFF.